This T cell receptor beta chain derives from a study of regulatory T cells in long-lasting Graves disease. Study-level background: More than 5 years of antithyroid drugs with positive TSH receptor antibodies defined persistent Graves' disease.

The time point here: persistent/refractory GD, antithyroid drugs over 5 years with positive TRAb. There was RNA extracted from PBMCs, and the TCR library was made from it. Graves' disease was diagnosed by American Thyroid Association guidelines. Investigators prepared the TCR beta libraries by applying iRepertoire HTBI primers and Arm-PCR of CDR3 regions. TCRdb ran MiXCR on the multiplex PCR reads and lists one entry per CDR3 protein. The table records over 650,000 distinct CDR3 sequences, around 30% of them present only once. Per germline, CDR1 KGHSY and CDR2 FQNENV. The ends lost 1 base at V and 5 bases at J; junction bases unmatched: 6. There are 16 residues in the CDR3. The study, taken as a whole, reports: New patients shared 966 public clonotypes, fewer than the roughly 2,700 shared by persistent patients.

Worth noting for this clonotype: Its antigen remains unknown.

This chain joins TRBV16 and TRBJ1-1, with 11 bases that match TRBD1. This material consisted of peripheral blood mononuclear cells (PBMCs), taken when the disease was refractory, from a patient treated with antithyroid drugs. The source of this sequence is a female donor with Graves disease. The CDR3 protein is CASSQFGQGAGTEAFF. The CDR3 DNA reads as TGTGCCAGCAGCCAATTTGGACAGGGGGCAGGGACTGAAGCTTTCTTT.